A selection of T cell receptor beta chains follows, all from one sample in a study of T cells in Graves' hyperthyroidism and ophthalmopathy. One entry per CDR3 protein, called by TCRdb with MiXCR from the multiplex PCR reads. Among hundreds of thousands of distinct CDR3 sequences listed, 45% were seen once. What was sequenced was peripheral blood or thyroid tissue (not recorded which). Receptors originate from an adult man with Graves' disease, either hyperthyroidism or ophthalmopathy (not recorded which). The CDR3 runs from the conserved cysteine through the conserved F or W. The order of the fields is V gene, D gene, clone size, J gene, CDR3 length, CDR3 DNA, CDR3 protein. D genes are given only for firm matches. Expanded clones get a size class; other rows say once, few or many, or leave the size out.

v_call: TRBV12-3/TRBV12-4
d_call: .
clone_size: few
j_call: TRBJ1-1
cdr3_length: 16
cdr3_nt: TGTGCCAGCAGTTTATCGCCGGACTCATGGAACACTGAAGCTTTCTTT
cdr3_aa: CASSLSPDSWNTEAFF

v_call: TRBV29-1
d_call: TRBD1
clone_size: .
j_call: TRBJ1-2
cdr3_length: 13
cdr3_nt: TGCAGCGTTGTGGGACAGGCTAACTATGGCTACACCTTC
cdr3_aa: CSVVGQANYGYTF

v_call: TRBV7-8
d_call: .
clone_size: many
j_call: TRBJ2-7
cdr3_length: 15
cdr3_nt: TGTGCCAGCAGCCCCCGCCGGGCAGGGTCCTACGAGCAGTACTTC
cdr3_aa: CASSPRRAGSYEQYF

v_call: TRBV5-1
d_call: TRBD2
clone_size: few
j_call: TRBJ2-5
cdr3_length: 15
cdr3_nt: TGCGCCAGCAGCATTACGGGGGGGAACGGGGAGACCCAGTACTTC
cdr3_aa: CASSITGGNGETQYF

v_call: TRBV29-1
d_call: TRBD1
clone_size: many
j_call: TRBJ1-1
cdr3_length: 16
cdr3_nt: TGCAGCGTTGAACGGGGACAGGTACTCATGAACACTGAAGCTTTCTTT
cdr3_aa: CSVERGQVLMNTEAFF

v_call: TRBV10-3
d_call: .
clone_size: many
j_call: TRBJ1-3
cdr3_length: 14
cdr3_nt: TGTGCCATCAGTGTCCGGCCCACTGGAAACACCATATATTTT
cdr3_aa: CAISVRPTGNTIYF

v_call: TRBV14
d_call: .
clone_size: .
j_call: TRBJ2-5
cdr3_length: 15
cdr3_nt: TGTGCCAGCAGCCAGGCATACGGGAGACAAGAGACCCAGTACTTC
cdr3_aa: CASSQAYGRQETQYF

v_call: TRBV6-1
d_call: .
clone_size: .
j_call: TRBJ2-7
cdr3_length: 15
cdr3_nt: TGTGCCAGCAGTGAAGCAGGGAGAGGGACTGTCGAGCAGTACTTC
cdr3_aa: CASSEAGRGTVEQYF

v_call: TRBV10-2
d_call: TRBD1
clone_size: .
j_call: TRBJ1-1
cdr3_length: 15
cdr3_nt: TGCGCCAGCATTATGCCGGGACAGGGGGTTACTGAAGCTTTCTTT
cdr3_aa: CASIMPGQGVTEAFF

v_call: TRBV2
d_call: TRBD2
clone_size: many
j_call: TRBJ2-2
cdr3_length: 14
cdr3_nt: TGTGCCAGCAGGGGACTAGTAGGAATCGGGGAGCTGTTTTTT
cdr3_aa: CASRGLVGIGELFF

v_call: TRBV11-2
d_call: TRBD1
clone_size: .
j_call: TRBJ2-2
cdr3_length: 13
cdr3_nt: TGTGCCAGCAACTTACAGGGGGCCGGGGAGCTGTTTTTT
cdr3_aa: CASNLQGAGELFF

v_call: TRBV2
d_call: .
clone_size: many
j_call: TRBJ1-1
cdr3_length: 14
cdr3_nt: TGTGCCAGCAGTGAAGACCGGAGGGACACTGAAGCTTTCTTT
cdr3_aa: CASSEDRRDTEAFF

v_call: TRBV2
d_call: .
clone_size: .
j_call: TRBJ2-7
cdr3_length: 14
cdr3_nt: TGTGCCAGCAGTGGCGACGCCCTCCACCAAGAGCAGTACTTC
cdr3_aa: CASSGDALHQEQYF

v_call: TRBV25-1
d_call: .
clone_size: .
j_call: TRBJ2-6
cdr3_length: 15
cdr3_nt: TGTGCCAGCAGTGCCGGGGCATCTGGGGCCAACGTCCTGACTTTC
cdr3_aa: CASSAGASGANVLTF

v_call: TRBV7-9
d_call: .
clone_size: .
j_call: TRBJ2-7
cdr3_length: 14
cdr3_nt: TGTGCCGGCAGCTTAACCACAGGGATGGCCGAGCAGTACTTC
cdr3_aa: CAGSLTTGMAEQYF

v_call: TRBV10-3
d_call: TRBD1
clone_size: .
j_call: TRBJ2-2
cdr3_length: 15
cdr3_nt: TGTGCCAGCAGCGTGGACAGGGCGGGAACCGGGGAGCTGTTTTTT
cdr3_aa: CASSVDRAGTGELFF

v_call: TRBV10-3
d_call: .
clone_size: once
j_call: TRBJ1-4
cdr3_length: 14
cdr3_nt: TGTGCCATCCGGACCGAGAGGGGCACTGAAAAACTGTTTTTT
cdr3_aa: CAIRTERGTEKLFF

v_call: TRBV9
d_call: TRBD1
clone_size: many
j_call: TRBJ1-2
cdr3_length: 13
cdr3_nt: TGTGCCAGTGGGGGACAGGGGAACGTCGGCTACACCTTC
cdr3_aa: CASGGQGNVGYTF

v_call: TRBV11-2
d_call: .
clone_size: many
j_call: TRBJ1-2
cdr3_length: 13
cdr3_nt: TGTGCCAGCGCAAACGAGGGAAACTATGGCTACACCTTC
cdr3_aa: CASANEGNYGYTF

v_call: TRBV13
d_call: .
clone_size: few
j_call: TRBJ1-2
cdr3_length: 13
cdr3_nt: TGTGCCAGCAGCTTAGTCGGGGTACGGGGCTACACCTTC
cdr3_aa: CASSLVGVRGYTF

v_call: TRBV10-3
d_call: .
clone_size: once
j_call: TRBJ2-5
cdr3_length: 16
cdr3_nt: TGTGCCAGCAGTGAGTCAAGAGGGCCCCTCAGCGGGACCCAGTACTTC
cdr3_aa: CASSESRGPLSGTQYF

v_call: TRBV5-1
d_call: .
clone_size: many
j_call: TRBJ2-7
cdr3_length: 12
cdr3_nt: TGTGCCAGCAGCTTAACAGGGAACGAGCAGTACTTC
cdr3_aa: CASSLTGNEQYF

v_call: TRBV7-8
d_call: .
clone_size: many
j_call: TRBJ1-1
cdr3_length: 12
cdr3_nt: TGTGCCAGCCGTCTCATGCAGGCCGAAGCTTTCTTT
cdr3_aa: CASRLMQAEAFF

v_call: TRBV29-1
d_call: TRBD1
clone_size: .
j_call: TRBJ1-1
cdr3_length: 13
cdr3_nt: TGCAGCTTCGGGACAGGGAGGGGCACTGAAGCTTTCTTT
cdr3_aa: CSFGTGRGTEAFF

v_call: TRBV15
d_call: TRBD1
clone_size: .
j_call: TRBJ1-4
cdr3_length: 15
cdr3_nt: TGTGCCACCAGCAGTCGAGGACAGGGGGATGAAAAACTGTTTTTT
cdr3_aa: CATSSRGQGDEKLFF

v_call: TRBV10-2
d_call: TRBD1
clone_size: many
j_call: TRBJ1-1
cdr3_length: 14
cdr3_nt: TGCGCCAGCAGTGAATACAGGGGAAGGACTGAAGCTTTCTTT
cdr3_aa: CASSEYRGRTEAFF

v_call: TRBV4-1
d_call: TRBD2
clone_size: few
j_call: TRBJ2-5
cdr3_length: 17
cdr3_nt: TGCGCCAGCAGCCAAGATGGACTAGCGGGGGCCGACGAGACCCAGTACTTC
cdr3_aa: CASSQDGLAGADETQYF

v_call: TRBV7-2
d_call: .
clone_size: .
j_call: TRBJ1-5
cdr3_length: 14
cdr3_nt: TGTGCCAGCAATCAGGGATTTAGCAATCAGCCCCAGCATTTT
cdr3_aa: CASNQGFSNQPQHF

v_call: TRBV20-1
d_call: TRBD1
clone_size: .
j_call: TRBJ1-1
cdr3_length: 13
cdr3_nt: TGCAGTGGAGACAGGGGGCTCAACACTGAAGCTTTCTTT
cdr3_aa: CSGDRGLNTEAFF

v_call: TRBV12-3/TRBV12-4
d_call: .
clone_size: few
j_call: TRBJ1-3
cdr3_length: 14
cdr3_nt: TGTGCCATCCTGTGGGGGGTACGAGGAAACACCATATATTTT
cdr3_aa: CAILWGVRGNTIYF

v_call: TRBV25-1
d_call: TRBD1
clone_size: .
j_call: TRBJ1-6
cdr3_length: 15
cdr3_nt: TGTGCTAGAAAGACAGGGGGAGGTAGTAATTCACCCCTCCACTTT
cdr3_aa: CARKTGGGSNSPLHF

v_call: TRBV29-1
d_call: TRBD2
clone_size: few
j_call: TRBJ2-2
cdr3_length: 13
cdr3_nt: TGCAGCGTTCAGACTAGCGCCACCGGGGAGCTGTTTTTT
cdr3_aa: CSVQTSATGELFF

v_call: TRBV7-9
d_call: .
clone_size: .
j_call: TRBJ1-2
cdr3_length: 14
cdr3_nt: TGTGCCAGCAGCGCTTCCGGGATAAACTATGGCTACACCTTC
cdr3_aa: CASSASGINYGYTF

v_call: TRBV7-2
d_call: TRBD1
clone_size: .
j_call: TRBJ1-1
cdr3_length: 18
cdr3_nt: TGTGCCAGCAGTGACCCTTACGAGGCAGGGGGCGGCAACACTGAAGCTTTCTTT
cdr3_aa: CASSDPYEAGGGNTEAFF

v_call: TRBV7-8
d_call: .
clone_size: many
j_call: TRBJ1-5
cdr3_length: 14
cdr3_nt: TGTGCCAGCAGCCTGGGACTGGGGAATCAGCCCCAGCATTTT
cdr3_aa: CASSLGLGNQPQHF

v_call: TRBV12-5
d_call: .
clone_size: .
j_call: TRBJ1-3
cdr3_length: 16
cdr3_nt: TGTGCTGGTGGTTTGAGGAGGGGTGGTTACGGAGACACCATATATTTT
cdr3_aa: CAGGLRRGGYGDTIYF

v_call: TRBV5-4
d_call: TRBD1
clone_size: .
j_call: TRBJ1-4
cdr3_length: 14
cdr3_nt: TGTGCCAGCAGTTACGGACAGGATAATGAAAAACTGTTTTTT
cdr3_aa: CASSYGQDNEKLFF

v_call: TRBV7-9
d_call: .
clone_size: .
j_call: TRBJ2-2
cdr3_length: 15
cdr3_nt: TGTGCCAGCAGCCGTCCCGCCACGAACACCGGGGAGCTGTTTTTT
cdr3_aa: CASSRPATNTGELFF

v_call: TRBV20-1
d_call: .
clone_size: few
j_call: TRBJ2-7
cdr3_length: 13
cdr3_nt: TGCAGTGGTAGCCTTCTGAGCTCCTACGAGCAGTACTTC
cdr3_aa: CSGSLLSSYEQYF

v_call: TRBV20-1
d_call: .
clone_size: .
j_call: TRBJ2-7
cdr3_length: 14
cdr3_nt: TGCAGTGCTAGTCCGGGGAAGACGTCCTACGAGCAGTACTTC
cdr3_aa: CSASPGKTSYEQYF

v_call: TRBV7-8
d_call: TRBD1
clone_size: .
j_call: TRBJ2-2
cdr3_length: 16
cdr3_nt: TGTGCCAGCACCTCGGCAGGGGGCGCGGACACCGGGGAGCTGTTTTTT
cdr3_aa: CASTSAGGADTGELFF

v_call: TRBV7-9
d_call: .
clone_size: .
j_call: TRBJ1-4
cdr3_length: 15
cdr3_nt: TGTGCCAGCAGCTTAGCGTGGGGGGACGGTGAAAAACTGTTTTTT
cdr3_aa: CASSLAWGDGEKLFF

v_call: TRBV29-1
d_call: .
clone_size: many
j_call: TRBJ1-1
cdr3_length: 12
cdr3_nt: TGCAGCGTTGGACTTGGGACCCTTGAAGCTTTCTTT
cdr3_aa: CSVGLGTLEAFF

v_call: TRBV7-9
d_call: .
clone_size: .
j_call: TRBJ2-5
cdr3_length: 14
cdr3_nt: TGTGCACAAGCCAGGGTCAGTAGTCAAGAGACCCAGTACTTC
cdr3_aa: CAQARVSSQETQYF

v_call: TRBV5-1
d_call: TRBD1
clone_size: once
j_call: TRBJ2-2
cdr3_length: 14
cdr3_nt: TGCGCCAGCAGCCGGGGACAGGGGGCCAAGGAGCTGTTTTTT
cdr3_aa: CASSRGQGAKELFF

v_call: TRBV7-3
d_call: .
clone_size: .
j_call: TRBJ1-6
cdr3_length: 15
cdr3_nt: TGTGCCAGCAGCTTTGAGGGAGGGGACACCTCACCCCTCCACTTT
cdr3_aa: CASSFEGGDTSPLHF